The source of this T cell receptor beta chain is a study of T cell repertoires in cytomegalovirus infection. In the study overall: Well-studied HLA-B-restricted CMV epitopes were used in the study alongside recently identified HLA-C-restricted ones. Public TCR beta signatures marked donors with CMV infection and the matching HLA.

On this clonotype: What it binds is unknown.

Germline V gene lookup returns CDR1 MDHEN and CDR2 SYDVKM. V trimming: 0 bases; J trimming: 7 bases; junction bases outside the gene matches: 15. The CDR3 covers 20 residues. Via MiXCR, TCRdb re-called the reads, giving one row per CDR3 protein. The table includes roughly 90,000 distinct CDR3 sequences, around 25% detected once. Study results and limitations: Carriers of CMV and the relevant HLA type were discriminated by public TCR beta frequency. The study found HLA-C-restricted CMV-specific TCR beta clonotypes dominating the ex vivo response.

The chain carries TRBV28 and TRBJ1-6, with 10 bases that match TRBD1. The origin of this receptor is a human donor in good health (CMV status not recorded). Some clones in this sample may be carry-over from other donors' samples. The sequencing used CD8+ T cells from cultured PBMCs, collected from culture after CMV antigen stimulation. The CDR3: CASSLWGRQGANPLNSPLHF. CDR3 DNA sequence: TGTGCCAGCAGTTTATGGGGGAGACAGGGGGCCAACCCCTTAAATTCACCCCTCCACTTT.